This T cell receptor beta chain comes out of a study of blood T cells in healthy people across ages. A J-beta primer mix and a sample-barcoded 5' primer were used in a second PCR of roughly 6 to 11 cycles. A 12-random-nucleotide template-switch adaptor tagged each cDNA molecule. TCRdb re-analysed the 5' RACE reads in MiXCR, keeping a single row per CDR3 protein. The data contain more than 800,000 distinct CDR3 sequences, 40% to 55% of them singletons. CDR3 length equals 15 residues. With 6 bases clipped from V and 5 bases from J, the junction kept 14 bases outside the gene matches. The germline gives CDR1 DFQATT, CDR2 SNEGSKA (reference sequence). Study results and limitations: With age, beta diversity per million T cells declined roughly linearly, significantly by 40.

In this sample, this clonotype turned up a few times. Its antigen is not identified. The TCR sequence derives from a woman aged 60-70 years in good health. The chain is built from TRBV20-1 and TRBJ2-5, with 8 positions matching TRBD2. The sample comprised blood. The CDR3 loop reads CSAGAAGGRWETQYF. The DNA for the CDR3 is TGCAGTGCAGGGGCGGCGGGAGGACGTTGGGAGACCCAGTACTTC.